These 28 T cell receptor beta chains were all obtained from the same sample, sequenced in a study of blood T cell repertoires in COVID-19. Libraries were prepared by immunoSEQ multiplex PCR; TCRdb keeps only in-frame clonotypes and omits some of them. The sample has about 390,000 clones, about 90% seen once. The sample comprised peripheral blood. All receptors come from a woman aged 60-75 years with COVID-19, enrolled during active disease.

The chain is built from TRBV9 and TRBJ2-3, with TRBD2 matching over 7 bases. The trim removed 4 bases at V and 2 bases at J, leaving 7 bases unmatched. The CDR3 is made up of 15 amino acids. CDR1 SGDLS and CDR2 YYNGEE come from the germline V gene. The chain's CDR3 is CASSLSSGYTDTQYF. The CDR3 region has the DNA TGTGCCAGCAGCCTTTCTAGCGGCTACACAGATACGCAGTATTTT.

The chain carries TRBV2 and TRBJ2-4; no firm D call. Germline V gene sequence: CDR1 SNHLY, CDR2 FYNNEI. The germline V and J ends were trimmed by 5 bases and 0 bases, with 17 bases remaining between them. The CDR3 has 17 residues. The CDR3 reads CASSPRILRQAKNIQYF. CDR3 DNA: TGTGCCAGCAGTCCTAGAATTCTCCGGCAAGCCAAAAACATTCAGTACTTC.

This clone was found a few times. This sequence joins TRBV27 and TRBJ1-4; D call uncertain. Germline V gene sequence: CDR1 MNHEY, CDR2 SMNVEV (reference sequence). The CDR3 is 14 residues long. V dropped 5 bases and J dropped 5 bases, with 12 bases sitting between them. CDR3 nucleotide sequence: TGTGCCAGCAGTACATCTTCTAGGAATGAAAAACTGTTTTTT. Its protein product is CASSTSSRNEKLFF.

V usage is TRBV9 and J usage is TRBJ2-7; 8 bases are shared with TRBD1. V lost 0 bases, J lost 4 bases, and 6 bases stayed unmatched. CDR1 is SGDLS, CDR2 YYNGEE, per germline. CDR3 size: 15 residues. CDR3 amino acids: CASSVGGQAGYEQYF. CDR3 coding DNA: TGTGCCAGCAGCGTAGGGGGACAGGCGGGGTACGAGCAGTACTTC.

This chain connects TRBV19 to TRBJ2-5; 7 bases match TRBD1. CDR3 length: 16 residues. Per the germline V gene, CDR1 is LNHDA and CDR2 is SQIVND (reference sequence). V lost 4 bases to trimming and J lost 0 bases; unmatched junction nucleotides: 8. The CDR3 loop reads CASSTLQGQDQETQYF. The CDR3 bases are TGTGCCAGTAGTACTCTCCAAGGACAGGACCAAGAGACCCAGTACTTC.

This clone showed up just a few times. The chain employs TRBV7-6 and TRBJ1-1; perhaps TRBD1 as D (5 bases). Trimming removed 1 base at V and 1 base at J, with 7 bases between. Germline CDR1 reads SGHVS; CDR2 reads FNYEAQ. This CDR3 comprises 14 residues. CDR3 bases: TGTGCCAGCAGCTTAGGGGGCCCGAACACTGAAGCTTTCTTT. Translation gives CASSLGGPNTEAFF. Together with reference TRBV7-6 and TRBJ1-1, the CDR3 gives the full variable domain: GAGVSQSPRYKVTKRGQDVALRCDPISGHVSLYWYRQALGQGPEFLTYFNYEAQQDKSGLPNDRFSAERPEGSISTLTIQRTEQRDSAMYRCASSLGGPNTEAFFGQGTRLTVV.

In DNA, the CDR3 is TGTGCCAGCAGCTTAGGCGCGACAGGGGTTAAGCAGTACTTC. Translation: CASSLGATGVKQYF. The V call is TRBV11-2, the J call TRBJ2-7, with 8 bases that match TRBD1. The CDR3 has 14 residues. The J segment lost 8 bases and the V segment lost 1 base, leaving 7 bases of the junction unmatched. The germline gives CDR1 SGHAT, CDR2 FQNNGV.

The rearrangement joins TRBV27 to TRBJ1-5, with D hard to call. Germline loops: CDR1 MNHEY, CDR2 SMNVEV (reference sequence). The CDR3 is made up of 16 amino acids. Trimming shortened V by 5 bases and J by 5 bases, and 19 bases separated the two germline ends. Here the CDR3 reads CASSPLPLQLDQPQHF. Written as DNA, the CDR3 is TGTGCCAGCAGTCCGTTGCCGCTGCAGTTGGATCAGCCCCAGCATTTT.

The J gene is TRBJ2-7, the V gene TRBV4-1; 8 nucleotides line up with TRBD1. The CDR3 extends over 17 amino acids. The V gene end was trimmed by 2 bases and the J gene end by 4 bases; junction bases not matched to a gene: 13. Germline CDR1 reads MGHRA; CDR2 reads YSYEKL. The CDR3 reads CASSQLTSGTGFYEQYF. In nucleotides, the CDR3 is TGCGCCAGCAGCCAACTTACATCTGGGACAGGCTTTTACGAGCAGTACTTC.

The V call is TRBV7-3, the J call TRBJ2-7; 7 positions match TRBD2. CDR3 length equals 15 residues. Trimming at V came to 4 bases and at J to 2 bases, leaving 8 bases not matched to a gene. In germline, CDR1 is SGHTA, CDR2 FQGTGA. The CDR3 coding sequence is TGTGCCAGCAGCTCCGACAGCGGGGTCCCCTACGAGCAGTACTTC. Its translation is CASSSDSGVPYEQYF.

The CDR3 DNA sequence: TGTGCCAGCATGAAATCCGCGGGGGCCCAGGGGACCGGGGAGCTGTTTTTT. As protein: CASMKSAGAQGTGELFF. The gene calls are TRBV7-3 and TRBJ2-2; perhaps TRBD2 as D (7 bases). Trimming left V 7 bases short and J 5 bases short, with 23 bases between. The CDR3 length is 17 residues. Germline V lookup: CDR1 SGHTA, CDR2 FQGTGA.

This chain joins TRBV4-1 and TRBJ1-2; the D gene is possibly TRBD1 (6 bases). The germline CDR1 and CDR2 sequences are MGHRA and YSYEKL. The CDR3 extends over 14 amino acids. V was trimmed by 4 bases and J by 5 bases, leaving 14 bases between them. The CDR3 sequence is CASSLRDTRYGYTF. The CDR3 DNA sequence: TGCGCCAGCAGCCTCCGGGACACCCGATATGGCTACACCTTC.

The chain couples TRBV7-3 to TRBJ2-5; 10 bases line up with TRBD2. Germline loops: CDR1 SGHTA, CDR2 FQGTGA. Trimming took 7 bases from V and 5 from J; bases not matched to a gene: 13. CDR3 size: 16 residues. In DNA, the CDR3 is TGTGCCAGCATCCCAGTTGCTAGCGGGGGCACGGAGACCCAGTACTTC. It codes for CASIPVASGGTETQYF.

The chain recombines TRBV13 with TRBJ1-2; 7 bases are a match to TRBD1. Germline lookup yields CDR1 PRHDT and CDR2 FYEKMQ (reference sequence). CDR3 length: 16 residues. The V and J ends lost 5 bases and 5 bases, in that order; junction bases with no gene match: 14. The DNA for the CDR3 is TGTGCCAGCAGCACGCAGAACCTGGGACAGCCGTATGGCTACACCTTC. This encodes CASSTQNLGQPYGYTF.

The genes are TRBV2 and TRBJ1-5; D ambiguous. Trimming removed 7 bases from V and 1 base from J, with 14 bases in between. The CDR3 is 15 residues long. CDR1 and CDR2 (germline): SNHLY, FYNNEI. The CDR3 DNA sequence: TGTGCCAGCACGGCAGAGGGTGTCAGCAATCAGCCCCAGCATTTT. Its protein product is CASTAEGVSNQPQHF.

The chain combines TRBV28 with TRBJ2-5, with 7 nucleotides matching TRBD1. V dropped 5 bases and J dropped 5; count of bases not matched to a gene: 8. This CDR3 is built from 14 residues. Germline V gene data show CDR1 as MDHEN and CDR2 as SYDVKM. The chain's CDR3 is CASSEGGPGETQYF. The CDR3 coding sequence is TGTGCCAGCAGTGAAGGGGGCCCGGGGGAGACCCAGTACTTC.

CDR3 loop: CASSAQGQGLADTQYF. The CDR3 DNA follows: TGTGCCAGCAGCGCACAAGGACAGGGACTCGCAGATACGCAGTATTTT. This chain connects TRBV11-2 to TRBJ2-3; 8 bases are a match to TRBD1. The CDR3 totals 16 residues. V shed 5 bases and J 4 bases; nucleotides not matched to a gene: 11. Germline-derived CDR1 and CDR2 are SGHAT and FQNNGV.

The gene calls are TRBV6-1 and TRBJ1-6; perhaps TRBD1 as D (5 bases). Between the trimmed V and J ends, which lost 3 bases and 4 bases, there was a span of 10 bases. CDR1 is MNHNS and CDR2 is SASEGT in the germline V gene. The CDR3 is made up of 15 amino acids. CDR3 loop: CASSELTAYNSPLHF. The CDR3 nucleotides are TGTGCCAGCAGTGAGCTGACAGCTTATAATTCACCCCTCCACTTT.

The chain employs TRBV9 and TRBJ1-2, with 9 bases matching TRBD1. CDR1 and CDR2 (germline): SGDLS, YYNGEE. The CDR3 is 17 residues long. The V segment lost 4 bases and the J segment 3 bases; nucleotides outside the gene matches: 13. The CDR3 region has the DNA TGTGCCAGCAGCTCCCCGAAGGGGACAGGGTTGCACTATGGCTACACCTTC. Translation: CASSSPKGTGLHYGYTF.

J is TRBJ1-4 and V is TRBV3-1 (or the pseudogene TRBV3-2), with no clear D. The germline gives CDR1 LGHDT, CDR2 YNNKEL (reference sequence). The CDR3 loop spans 14 amino acids. Between the trimmed V and J ends, which lost 8 bases and 5 bases, there was a span of 15 bases. CDR3 nucleotide sequence: TGTGCCAGCGCCCGTGGCGGTACGAATGAAAAACTGTTTTTT. Translation gives CASARGGTNEKLFF.

This rearrangement joins TRBV5-6 to TRBJ1-5; 8 nucleotides align to TRBD1. V shed 4 bases, J shed 3 bases, and the junction held 6 bases outside the gene matches. Germline CDR1 SGHDT, CDR2 YYEEEE. The CDR3 length is 15 residues. The CDR3 DNA reads TGTGCCAGCAGCGTGGGACAGGTCTACAATCAGCCCCAGCATTTT. Its protein is CASSVGQVYNQPQHF.

The CDR3 reads CASSRTGGFTNEKLFF. DNA of the CDR3: TGTGCCAGCAGCCGGACAGGGGGCTTCACTAATGAAAAACTGTTTTTT. This chain joins TRBV14 and TRBJ1-4, with 11 bases fitting TRBD1. The junction had 3 bases not matched to a gene; V was cut back by 4 bases and J by 2 bases. Germline V lookup: CDR1 SGHDN, CDR2 FVKESK. CDR3 size: 16 residues.

The rearrangement joins TRBV6-4 to TRBJ2-3; 7 positions match TRBD1. From germline, CDR1 is MRHNA and CDR2 SNTAGT. V was clipped by 5 bases and J by 4 bases; unmatched bases: 12. There are 16 residues in the CDR3. As DNA, the CDR3 is TGTGCCAGCAGTTATCAAGGGGGCGCGAACGCAGATACGCAGTATTTT. Its translation: CASSYQGGANADTQYF.

The chain uses TRBV5-4 and TRBJ2-7; D is possibly TRBD2 (6 bases). Germline V gene data show CDR1 as SGHNT and CDR2 as YYREEE (reference sequence). With 0 bases removed from V and 1 base from J, the gap between germline ends came to 14 bases. The CDR3 runs 16 residues. In nucleotides, the CDR3 is TGTGCCAGCAGCTTGGGCGGAGGGTTTGGGTCCTACGAGCAGTACTTC. This encodes CASSLGGGFGSYEQYF.

This clone was counted a few times. The chain joins TRBV9 to TRBJ2-3; D unresolved. The germline CDR1 and CDR2 sequences are SGDLS and YYNGEE. V was shortened by 4 bases and J by 2 bases, with 11 bases between the two germline ends. The CDR3 sequence is 14 residues long. The CDR3 region is CASSPRPVTDTQYF. CDR3 nucleotides: TGTGCCAGCAGCCCCAGGCCGGTCACAGATACGCAGTATTTT.

The rearrangement uses TRBV18 and TRBJ2-7, with 7 bases matching TRBD1. The CDR3 runs to 19 residues. Unmatched junction bases numbered 17, after V lost 3 bases and J lost 0 bases. Germline V CDR1 and CDR2: KGHSH, LQKENI. Written as DNA, the CDR3 is TGTGCCAGCTCACCTCTGGGACAGAGTAACACCAAATACTCCTACGAGCAGTACTTC. This translates into CASSPLGQSNTKYSYEQYF.

On this clone itself: Other DNA sequences in the same sample also yield this CDR3. V usage is TRBV7-3 and J usage is TRBJ2-1; no clear D. V was trimmed by 4 bases and J by 6 bases, leaving 7 bases between them. Germline V CDR1 and CDR2: SGHTA, FQGTGA. CDR3 length: 12 residues. CDR3 region: CASSSPGNEQFF. DNA of the CDR3: TGTGCCAGCAGCTCTCCGGGCAATGAGCAGTTCTTC.

The chain joins TRBV19 to TRBJ1-2, with a weak D call TRBD1 (6 bases). Germline loops: CDR1 LNHDA, CDR2 SQIVND (reference sequence). V lost 7 bases and J lost 3, with 15 bases in between. The CDR3 is 14 amino acids. CDR3: CASTIGPGDYGYTF. The CDR3 DNA is TGTGCCAGTACCATAGGGCCAGGGGACTATGGCTACACCTTC. Complete variable domain (other parts from reference TRBV19 and TRBJ1-2): DGGITQSPKYLFRKEGQNVTLSCEQNLNHDAMYWYRQDPGQGLRLIYYSQIVNDFQKGDIAEGYSVSREKKESFPLTVTSAQKNPTAFYLCASTIGPGDYGYTFGSGTRLTVV.